This T cell receptor (beta chain) was sequenced for a study of shared clonotypes between healthy human individuals. Study-wide findings and caveats: A reduction in generation probabilities was seen for non-shared clonotypes relative to those shared by all four donors. With four donors compared, around 5.4% of naive CD4 clonotypes were shared.

Details on this clone: Its antigen is not identified.

This CDR3 has 15 residues. With 5 bases removed from V and 6 bases from J, the gap between germline ends came to 20 bases. CDR1 and CDR2 from the germline V gene are SEHNR and FQNEAQ (reference sequence). Deep level was the assay's run setting. In the source study's methods: From ImmunoSEQ came sequences covering only the junction and carrying no quality scores, so filtering differed. Data came from immunoSEQ multiplex PCR; TCRdb stores just in-frame clones and leaves some out. V, J and clone size are taken as reported in that table, and D and trimming were inferred from the DNA itself. This table holds about 380,000 clones, roughly 96% found once.

Source material: memory CD8+ T cells sorted from blood. Subset described: CD45RO+ cells pooled with CCR7-negative TemRA cells. This chain links TRBV7-9 with TRBJ2-7; maybe TRBD1 (6 bases). The sequence derives from a man in his thirties or forties in good health. The CDR3: CASSPTRGPYGEQYF. In nucleotides, the CDR3 is TGTGCCAGCAGCCCAACCAGGGGCCCCTATGGCGAGCAGTACTTC.